The present T cell receptor beta chain was sequenced within a study of human T cells and chemical hapten exposure. Time point given: patch test 1, 2 weeks after DPC sensitization. Treatment reported: therapeutic diphenylcyclopropenone sensitization with weekly scalp DPC. The CDR3 length is 16 residues. Germline values: CDR1 MNHEY, CDR2 SVGAGI. V lost 7 bases and J 3 bases, leaving 18 bases between the germline ends. This clonotype was seen only once. Using its own MiXCR run on the RACE reads, TCRdb lists one record per CDR3 protein. The sample holds some 180,000 distinct CDR3 sequences, around 24% seen once.

Source: whole blood, taken in connection with sensitization to the hapten diphenylcyclopropenone (DPC). The genes are TRBV6-5 and TRBJ2-2; perhaps TRBD1 as D (6 bases). This receptor was obtained from a woman aged 45-65 years with alopecia areata. Some clones in this sample may be carry-over from other donors' samples. CDR3 sequence reads: CASKGGRGTYTGELFF. The CDR3 nucleotides are TGTGCCAGCAAGGGTGGCAGGGGAACGTACACCGGGGAGCTGTTTTTT.